Each of the 24 T cell receptor beta chains below was sequenced from the same sample in a study of T cells in Graves' hyperthyroidism and ophthalmopathy. RNA transcripts served as the template for amplifying TCR beta CDR3 regions. In the first-round RT-PCR of the TCR CDR3, the HTBI primer set was used. Each CDR3 protein gets one entry after TCRdb re-called the multiplex PCR reads with MiXCR. The sample lists a few hundred thousand distinct CDR3 sequences, 14% occurring once. The sequenced sample consisted of blood. The receptors shown here come from a young woman with Graves' hyperthyroidism.

In this sample, this clonotype turned up a few times. This rearrangement joins TRBV5-1 to TRBJ2-6; TRBD1 might be the D (6 bases). Germline V CDR1 and CDR2: SGHRS, YFSETQ. Trimming removed 0 bases from V and 2 bases from J, with 12 bases in between. The CDR3 runs 17 residues. The chain's CDR3 is CASSLEQGLAGANVLTF. CDR3 DNA sequence: TGCGCCAGCAGCTTGGAACAGGGCCTAGCTGGGGCCAACGTCCTGACTTTC.

A remark on this clonotype: A junction boundary mismatches the germline segment, possibly from a read error. The rearrangement joins TRBV7-7 to TRBJ2-1, with 10 bases identical to TRBD2. Germline V gives CDR1 SSHAT, CDR2 FNYEAQ (reference sequence). This CDR3 is built from 17 residues. The CDR3 loop is CASSYRLLAGVYNEQFF. The CDR3, as DNA: TGTGCTAGCAGCTACCGACTGCTAGCGGGGGTCTACAATGAGCAGTTCTTC.

This clonotype was seen repeatedly, ten times or more. V usage is TRBV30 and J usage is TRBJ2-5; D not resolved. Germline CDR1 and CDR2: GTSNPN and SVGIG (reference sequence). This CDR3 region has 14 residues. V shed 2 bases and J shed 5 bases, with 15 bases lying between them. The CDR3 reads CAWSRTTSGETQYF. The CDR3, as DNA: TGTGCCTGGAGTCGGACCACCAGTGGGGAGACCCAGTACTTC.

As for this clonotype: With a much larger clone just one base away, this may be a read error. The rearrangement joins TRBV7-8 to TRBJ2-7; the D gene is possibly TRBD2 (6 bases). CDR3 size: 17 residues. Germline CDR1 and CDR2: SGHVS and FQNEAQ. CDR3 sequence: CASSFPPTSRSSYEHYV. The DNA of the CDR3 is TGTGCCAGCAGCTTCCCCCCTACTAGCCGGAGCTCCTACGAGCATTACGTC.

This clonotype came up many times. This rearrangement joins TRBV5-1 to TRBJ2-7; the match to TRBD2 covers 8 bases. CDR3 length: 13 amino acids. Germline values: CDR1 SGHRS, CDR2 YFSETQ. V lost 6 bases, J lost 7 bases, and 9 bases stayed unmatched. The DNA of the CDR3 is TGCGCCAGCAAAAGCGGGAGTGCGAGGGAGCAGTACTTC. Residues: CASKSGSAREQYF.

Remarks on this clonotype: A much larger clone differs by one base, so this may be a read error. J is TRBJ2-2 and V is TRBV6-1, with 11 bases matching TRBD2. Per the germline V gene, CDR1 is MNHNS and CDR2 is SASEGT. V was clipped by 10 bases and J by 5 bases; unmatched bases: 3. This CDR3 has 13 residues. In nucleotides, the CDR3 is TGTGCCACCCGACTAGCGGGGACCGGGGAGCTGTTTTTT. Residues: CATRLAGTGELFF.

This clonotype was seen repeatedly, ten times or more. The chain carries TRBV20-1 and TRBJ2-1; D may be TRBD1 or TRBD2 (5 bases each). Germline CDR1 and CDR2: DFQATT and SNEGSKA (reference sequence). Trimming removed 6 bases at V and 2 bases at J, with 17 bases between. CDR3 length equals 15 residues. This CDR3 reads CSARSGTPTYNEQFF. The DNA for the CDR3 is TGCAGTGCGAGATCCGGGACGCCGACCTACAATGAGCAGTTCTTC.

This clonotype was counted ten times or more. The V gene is TRBV11-3, the J gene TRBJ2-3; 7 bases fit TRBD1. The V gene end was trimmed by 5 bases and the J gene end by 1 base; junction bases not matched to a gene: 6. CDR1 is SGHNT and CDR2 is YENEEA in the germline V gene. The CDR3 is made up of 15 amino acids. CDR3 loop: CASSPPGTGTDTQYF. DNA for the CDR3: TGTGCCAGCAGCCCCCCCGGGACAGGCACAGATACGCAGTATTTT.

This clonotype has only a few counts. The V and J genes are TRBV19 and TRBJ1-5, with 9 bases fitting TRBD1. V lost 8 bases and J lost 2; bases outside the gene matches: 4. The CDR3 is 14 amino acids. Germline-derived CDR1 and CDR2 are LNHDA and SQIVND (reference sequence). DNA for the CDR3: TGTGCCAGTGACTGGACAGGGGGCAATCAGCCCCAGCATTTT. It encodes CASDWTGGNQPQHF.

This clonotype was detected ten times or more. The genes are TRBV5-1 and TRBJ1-6; D might be TRBD1 (6 bases). The CDR3 totals 17 residues. V shed 4 bases and J shed 1 base, with 15 bases lying between them. Germline assignment: CDR1 SGHRS and CDR2 YFSETQ. The CDR3 DNA reads as TGCGCCAGCAGCCCGAACAGGGCGGGGTCCTATAATTCACCCCTCCACTTT. Encoded protein: CASSPNRAGSYNSPLHF.

This clonotype was recorded many times. The chain couples TRBV7-9 to TRBJ2-7; 8 nucleotides match TRBD1. Trimming at V came to 2 bases and at J to 5 bases, leaving 5 bases not matched to a gene. In germline, CDR1 is SEHNR, CDR2 FQNEAQ (reference sequence). This CDR3 has 14 residues. The CDR3 region is CASSLPQGANEQYF. DNA of the CDR3: TGTGCCAGCAGCTTACCCCAGGGGGCCAACGAGCAGTACTTC.

This clonotype was observed a handful of times. This chain connects TRBV15 to TRBJ1-2, with D perhaps TRBD1 (6 bases). Trimming shortened V by 3 bases and J by 8 bases, and 19 bases separated the two germline ends. The CDR3 is made up of 15 amino acids. CDR1 and CDR2 from the germline V gene are LNHNV and YYDKDF (reference sequence). The CDR3 reads CATSRGGRKGQGYTF. For the CDR3, the DNA is TGTGCCACCAGCAGGGGGGGCAGGAAAGGCCAGGGCTACACCTTC. The whole variable domain, filled in from reference TRBV15 and TRBJ1-2, reads DAMVIQNPRYQVTQFGKPVTLSCSQTLNHNVMYWYQQKSSQAPKLLFHYYDKDFNNEADTPDNFQSRRPNTSFCFLDIRSPGLGDTAMYLCATSRGGRKGQGYTFGSGTRLTVV.

V and J are TRBV27 and TRBJ2-7; 11 nucleotides align to TRBD2. CDR1 is MNHEY and CDR2 is SMNVEV in the germline V gene (reference sequence). V shed 6 bases and J 2 bases; nucleotides not matched to a gene: 12. The CDR3 is 17 residues long. CDR3 protein: CASSPHLTSGMTYEQYF. In DNA form, the CDR3 reads TGTGCCAGCAGCCCTCACTTGACTAGCGGGATGACCTACGAGCAGTACTTC.

This clonotype was seen ten or more times. This chain uses TRBV20-1 with TRBJ2-3; 11 bases are shared with TRBD1. The J segment lost 4 bases and the V segment lost 6 bases, leaving 9 bases of the junction unmatched. Germline V gene sequence: CDR1 DFQATT, CDR2 SNEGSKA (reference sequence). The CDR3 covers 15 residues. Here the CDR3 reads CSAEGTGGLADTQYF. The CDR3 nucleotides are TGCAGTGCCGAAGGGACAGGGGGTTTGGCAGATACGCAGTATTTT.

This clonotype was seen a few times. This chain connects TRBV11-2 to TRBJ2-2, with TRBD2 matching over 14 bases. The CDR3 totals 16 residues. CDR1 and CDR2 (germline): SGHAT, FQNNGV. V dropped 4 bases and J dropped 7; count of bases not matched to a gene: 5. This chain's CDR3 is CASSSGLAGVGGELFF. In DNA, the CDR3 is TGTGCCAGCAGCTCGGGACTAGCGGGAGTTGGCGGGGAGCTGTTTTTT.

There are many counts of this clonotype. This chain joins TRBV11-1 and TRBJ1-2; tentative D call: TRBD1 (5 bases). Per germline, CDR1 SGHAT and CDR2 FQDESV (reference sequence). V was cut by 0 bases and J by 3 bases, with 11 bases left in between. The CDR3 runs to 15 residues. The DNA for the CDR3 is TGTGCCAGCAGCTTAGCGAGGACAACCGACTATGGCTACACCTTC. Protein: CASSLARTTDYGYTF.

J is TRBJ2-7 and V is TRBV6-1, with D possibly called TRBD1 or TRBD2 (5 bases each). The germline V gene encodes CDR1 MNHNS and CDR2 SASEGT. The CDR3 consists of 14 residues. With 6 bases removed from V and 3 bases from J, the gap between germline ends came to 15 bases. The chain's CDR3 is CASSRDRLNYEQYF. CDR3 nucleotide sequence: TGTGCCAGCAGCCGGGACCGGTTGAACTACGAGCAGTACTTC.

This clonotype was observed a few times. This rearrangement joins TRBV25-1 to TRBJ2-1; 10 positions match TRBD2. Germline V CDR1 and CDR2: MGHDK, SYGVNS. This CDR3 region has 15 residues. Unmatched junction bases numbered 5, after V lost 4 bases and J lost 5 bases. CDR3 region: CASSASGRANNEQFF. CDR3 in DNA: TGTGCCAGCAGTGCCAGCGGGAGGGCCAACAATGAGCAGTTCTTC.

This chain connects TRBV7-9 to TRBJ1-4; no reliable D call. V was pared by 1 base and J by 4 bases, with 10 bases between. This CDR3 is built from 15 residues. Looked up from germline, CDR1 is SEHNR and CDR2 is FQNEAQ (reference sequence). Written as DNA, the CDR3 is TGTGCCAGCAGCTTAGATCTTTACAGTAATGAAAAACTGTTTTTT. Translating gives CASSLDLYSNEKLFF.

In its sample, this clonotype was seen once. Possible read error: a much larger clone is one base away. The chain carries TRBV6-2 or TRBV6-3 and TRBJ1-5; D gene unclear. CDR3 length: 16 amino acids. Germline V gene data show CDR1 as MNHEY and CDR2 as SVGEGT. CDR3 in DNA: TGTGCCAGCAGTTACTCGCGACACCCAAGCAATCAGCCCCTGCATTTT. Its translation: CASSYSRHPSNQPLHF.

This chain connects TRBV6-2 or TRBV6-3 to TRBJ2-2; D possibly uses TRBD1 or TRBD2 (5 bases each). V was cut by 9 bases and J by 6 bases, with 20 bases left in between. The length of the CDR3 is 15 residues. The germline gives CDR1 MNHEY, CDR2 SVGEGT. The CDR3 sequence is CASRDAGLLPGELFF. CDR3 nucleotide sequence: TGTGCCAGTAGGGACGCGGGCTTGCTCCCCGGGGAGCTGTTTTTT.

This clonotype came up many times. The V call is TRBV19, the J call TRBJ2-2; D remains ambiguous. The CDR3 runs to 12 residues. Germline assignment: CDR1 LNHDA and CDR2 SQIVND (reference sequence). V lost 10 bases and J lost 4, with 10 bases in between. The CDR3 protein is CATQDVTGELFF. In DNA form, the CDR3 reads TGTGCCACTCAGGACGTCACCGGGGAGCTGTTTTTT.

Ten or more counts support this clonotype. The rearrangement joins TRBV14 to TRBJ2-3, with unresolved D. The CDR3 is made up of 11 amino acids. V was shortened by 1 base and J by 8 bases, with 4 bases between the two germline ends. Per the germline V gene, CDR1 is SGHDN and CDR2 is FVKESK. In nucleotides, the CDR3 is TGTGCCAGCAGCCAAGGAGCTACGCAGTATTTT. It codes for CASSQGATQYF.

This sequence joins TRBV9 and TRBJ2-2; D ambiguous. The CDR3 length is 16 residues. CDR1 is SGDLS and CDR2 is YYNGEE in the germline V gene. The V gene lost 0 bases and the J gene lost 4 bases, with 13 bases spanning the gap. CDR3 in amino acids: CASSVELGKSTGELFF. The CDR3 bases are TGTGCCAGCAGCGTAGAGCTGGGTAAAAGCACCGGGGAGCTGTTTTTT.